Listed below are T cell receptor beta chains from one sample, sequenced in a study of Ad26.COV2.S vaccination and SARS-CoV-2 variants. Produced via immunoSEQ multiplex PCR; TCRdb's table is partial and in-frame only. The sample contains about 320,000 clones, roughly 80% of which appear only once. Sequenced material: peripheral blood, taken in a trial of Ad26.COV2.S vaccine versus placebo. These receptors originate from a person aged 18 to 65 who received the Ad26.COV2.S COVID-19 vaccine or a placebo. The CDR3 runs from the conserved cysteine through the conserved F or W. The order of the fields is CDR3 protein, CDR3 DNA, V gene, clone size, J gene, D gene. D genes are given only for firm matches. Where a row states a size, it is once, few, many or the class of an expanded clone; other rows omit it.

cdr3_aa: CSVALQAFNYGYTF
cdr3_nt: TGCAGCGTCGCCCTTCAAGCATTTAACTATGGCTACACCTTC
v_call: TRBV29-1
clone_size: NA
j_call: TRBJ1-2
d_call: NA

cdr3_aa: CASSENSRQGGTEAFF
cdr3_nt: TGTGCCAGCAGTGAAAATAGCAGGCAGGGTGGCACTGAAGCTTTCTTT
v_call: TRBV2
clone_size: NA
j_call: TRBJ1-1
d_call: NA

cdr3_aa: CASSPGLGYGYTF
cdr3_nt: TGTGCCAGCAGTCCTGGGCTGGGCTATGGCTACACCTTC
v_call: TRBV27
clone_size: NA
j_call: TRBJ1-2
d_call: NA

cdr3_aa: CASTNQWSQGNLQYF
cdr3_nt: TGTGCCAGCACCAATCAATGGTCCCAGGGGAATTTACAGTACTTC
v_call: TRBV28
clone_size: once
j_call: TRBJ2-7
d_call: NA

cdr3_aa: CASSWDRAYQETQYF
cdr3_nt: TGTGCCAGCAGCTGGGACAGGGCGTACCAAGAGACCCAGTACTTC
v_call: TRBV5-6
clone_size: NA
j_call: TRBJ2-5
d_call: TRBD1

cdr3_aa: CASSIKRGGTEAFF
cdr3_nt: TGTGCCAGTAGTATAAAACGAGGGGGCACTGAAGCTTTCTTT
v_call: TRBV19
clone_size: NA
j_call: TRBJ1-1
d_call: NA

cdr3_aa: CASSLGISGRGSADGYTF
cdr3_nt: TGTGCCAGCAGCTTGGGGATTTCGGGAAGGGGGAGCGCGGATGGCTACACCTTC
v_call: TRBV5-6
clone_size: NA
j_call: TRBJ1-2
d_call: NA

cdr3_aa: CASSESRGARGYTF
cdr3_nt: TGCGCCAGCAGTGAGTCGAGGGGGGCTCGCGGCTACACCTTC
v_call: TRBV10-1
clone_size: NA
j_call: TRBJ1-2
d_call: NA

cdr3_aa: CASSLSGGSYTGELFF
cdr3_nt: TGTGCCAGCAGCCTTAGCGGGGGGAGCTACACCGGGGAGCTGTTTTTT
v_call: TRBV3-1/TRBV3-2
clone_size: NA
j_call: TRBJ2-2
d_call: TRBD2

cdr3_aa: CATEDSNYGYTF
cdr3_nt: TGTGCCACCGAGGACAGTAACTATGGCTACACCTTC
v_call: TRBV19
clone_size: once
j_call: TRBJ1-2
d_call: NA

cdr3_aa: CASSLRVGDGYTF
cdr3_nt: TGTGCCAGTAGTCTCAGGGTTGGCGATGGCTACACCTTC
v_call: TRBV19
clone_size: NA
j_call: TRBJ1-2
d_call: NA

cdr3_aa: CASSKEFGAGGHNEQFF
cdr3_nt: TGTGCCAGCAGCAAAGAGTTTGGAGCGGGGGGCCACAATGAGCAGTTCTTC
v_call: TRBV21-1
clone_size: NA
j_call: TRBJ2-1
d_call: NA

cdr3_aa: CASSPGGMKGETQYF
cdr3_nt: TGTGCCAGCAGCCCAGGGGGGATGAAGGGAGAGACCCAGTACTTC
v_call: TRBV7-3
clone_size: NA
j_call: TRBJ2-5
d_call: NA

cdr3_aa: CASSSDNYGYTF
cdr3_nt: TGTGCCAGCAGCTCGGACAATTATGGCTACACCTTC
v_call: TRBV7-9
clone_size: NA
j_call: TRBJ1-2
d_call: NA

cdr3_aa: CATRTGSEDYGYTF
cdr3_nt: TGTGCCACCCGGACAGGGAGTGAGGACTATGGCTACACCTTC
v_call: TRBV10-3
clone_size: NA
j_call: TRBJ1-2
d_call: TRBD1

cdr3_aa: CASSYPRRGAGPSYEQYF
cdr3_nt: TGCGCCAGCAGCTACCCCCGACGGGGAGCGGGGCCTTCCTACGAGCAGTACTTC
v_call: TRBV5-1
clone_size: few
j_call: TRBJ2-7
d_call: TRBD2

cdr3_aa: CASSAGQGVGYIGELFF
cdr3_nt: TGCGCCAGCAGCGCGGGACAGGGTGTGGGTTACATCGGGGAGCTGTTTTTT
v_call: TRBV5-1
clone_size: NA
j_call: TRBJ2-2
d_call: TRBD1

cdr3_aa: CASSEPRANYGYTF
cdr3_nt: TGTGCCAGCAGTGAACCCAGGGCAAACTATGGCTACACCTTC
v_call: TRBV6-1
clone_size: NA
j_call: TRBJ1-2
d_call: NA

cdr3_aa: CASRDRGFHTEAFF
cdr3_nt: TGTGCCAGTCGGGACAGGGGTTTTCACACTGAAGCTTTCTTT
v_call: TRBV28
clone_size: NA
j_call: TRBJ1-1
d_call: TRBD1

cdr3_aa: CASSGPLNTEAFF
cdr3_nt: TGTGCCAGCAGCGGACCGTTGAACACTGAAGCTTTCTTT
v_call: TRBV27
clone_size: NA
j_call: TRBJ1-1
d_call: NA

cdr3_aa: CASSLDGLRDGYTF
cdr3_nt: TGCGCCAGCAGCTTGGACGGGCTCAGGGATGGCTACACCTTC
v_call: TRBV5-1
clone_size: NA
j_call: TRBJ1-2
d_call: NA

cdr3_aa: CASSPLGQTTGELFF
cdr3_nt: TGTGCCAGTAGTCCCCTGGGGCAGACCACCGGGGAGCTGTTTTTT
v_call: TRBV19
clone_size: NA
j_call: TRBJ2-2
d_call: NA

cdr3_aa: CASSTIYGYTF
cdr3_nt: TGTGCCAGCAGCACCATCTATGGCTACACCTTC
v_call: TRBV21-1
clone_size: NA
j_call: TRBJ1-2
d_call: NA

cdr3_aa: CASSELQGSSPLHF
cdr3_nt: TGTGCCAGCAGTGAACTACAGGGGTCCTCACCCCTCCACTTT
v_call: TRBV2
clone_size: NA
j_call: TRBJ1-6
d_call: TRBD1

cdr3_aa: CASSLAGGPTTGELFF
cdr3_nt: TGCGCCAGCAGCTTGGCCGGGGGGCCCACCACCGGGGAGCTGTTTTTT
v_call: TRBV5-1
clone_size: NA
j_call: TRBJ2-2
d_call: NA

cdr3_aa: CASSFKMEDRGYGYTF
cdr3_nt: TGTGCCAGCAGCTTTAAAATGGAGGATCGAGGGTATGGCTACACCTTC
v_call: TRBV11-2
clone_size: NA
j_call: TRBJ1-2
d_call: NA

cdr3_aa: CASSAVGGPYYNEQFF
cdr3_nt: TGTGCCAGCAGCGCCGTCGGGGGGCCATATTACAATGAGCAGTTCTTC
v_call: TRBV3-1/TRBV3-2
clone_size: NA
j_call: TRBJ2-1
d_call: NA

cdr3_aa: CASSLGPGRGELFF
cdr3_nt: TGTGCCAGCAGCTTAGGTCCGGGCCGCGGGGAGCTGTTTTTT
v_call: TRBV11-3
clone_size: NA
j_call: TRBJ2-2
d_call: NA

cdr3_aa: CASSLDPYNEQFF
cdr3_nt: TGTGCCAGCAGCCTGGATCCCTACAATGAGCAGTTCTTC
v_call: TRBV2
clone_size: NA
j_call: TRBJ2-1
d_call: NA

cdr3_aa: CASSRGTENGYTF
cdr3_nt: TGTGCCAGCAGCCGTGGGACGGAGAATGGCTACACCTTC
v_call: TRBV7-9
clone_size: NA
j_call: TRBJ1-2
d_call: NA

cdr3_aa: CASSRTGQPTGELFF
cdr3_nt: TGTGCCAGCAGTCGCACGGGACAGCCCACCGGGGAGCTGTTTTTT
v_call: TRBV6-6
clone_size: few
j_call: TRBJ2-2
d_call: TRBD1

cdr3_aa: CASSLTGLYEQYF
cdr3_nt: TGTGCCAGCAGTTTGACAGGGCTCTACGAGCAGTACTTC
v_call: TRBV11-2
clone_size: NA
j_call: TRBJ2-7
d_call: TRBD1

cdr3_aa: CSVLTSGGANYNEQFF
cdr3_nt: TGCAGCGTTCTTACTAGCGGGGGGGCAAACTACAATGAGCAGTTCTTC
v_call: TRBV29-1
clone_size: NA
j_call: TRBJ2-1
d_call: TRBD2

cdr3_aa: CASSAAGAGGYNEQFF
cdr3_nt: TGTGCCAGCAGCGCAGCGGGAGCGGGGGGCTACAATGAGCAGTTCTTC
v_call: TRBV9
clone_size: NA
j_call: TRBJ2-1
d_call: TRBD2

cdr3_aa: CASSLAGTGAGNNEQFF
cdr3_nt: TGCGCCAGCAGCTTGGCTGGGACAGGTGCCGGGAACAATGAGCAGTTCTTC
v_call: TRBV5-1
clone_size: NA
j_call: TRBJ2-1
d_call: TRBD1

cdr3_aa: CASSPLQGDGKNIQYF
cdr3_nt: TGCGCCAGCAGCCCCTTACAGGGGGATGGCAAAAACATTCAGTACTTC
v_call: TRBV4-1
clone_size: NA
j_call: TRBJ2-4
d_call: TRBD1

cdr3_aa: CARSLVGGGAPSNQPQHF
cdr3_nt: TGTGCCAGAAGCTTGGTTGGAGGGGGCGCCCCGAGCAATCAGCCCCAGCATTTT
v_call: TRBV5-3
clone_size: NA
j_call: TRBJ1-5
d_call: TRBD1

cdr3_aa: CASSSAGGFGSPLHF
cdr3_nt: TGTGCCAGCAGCTCGGCAGGGGGCTTCGGATCACCCCTCCACTTT
v_call: TRBV5-4
clone_size: NA
j_call: TRBJ1-6
d_call: TRBD1

cdr3_aa: CASSIGGRASLNTEAFF
cdr3_nt: TGTGCCAGTAGTATTGGTGGCAGGGCATCCTTGAACACTGAAGCTTTCTTT
v_call: TRBV19
clone_size: NA
j_call: TRBJ1-1
d_call: NA

cdr3_aa: CASSPGGHQPQHF
cdr3_nt: TGTGCCAGCAGCCCGGGAGGACATCAGCCCCAGCATTTT
v_call: TRBV12-3/TRBV12-4
clone_size: NA
j_call: TRBJ1-5
d_call: NA

cdr3_aa: CASSLAGSDTQYF
cdr3_nt: TGTGCCAGCAGCCTAGCTGGTTCAGATACGCAGTATTTT
v_call: TRBV7-9
clone_size: NA
j_call: TRBJ2-3
d_call: NA

cdr3_aa: CASRTKGEREQYF
cdr3_nt: TGTGCCAGCCGTACGAAAGGGGAGCGAGAGCAGTACTTC
v_call: TRBV27
clone_size: NA
j_call: TRBJ2-7
d_call: NA

cdr3_aa: CASSAQGLATEAFF
cdr3_nt: TGTGCCAGCAGTGCTCAGGGATTAGCCACTGAAGCTTTCTTT
v_call: TRBV14
clone_size: NA
j_call: TRBJ1-1
d_call: NA

cdr3_aa: CASRWDLEEPQHF
cdr3_nt: TGTGCCAGCAGGTGGGACCTCGAGGAGCCCCAGCATTTT
v_call: TRBV12-3/TRBV12-4
clone_size: NA
j_call: TRBJ1-5
d_call: NA